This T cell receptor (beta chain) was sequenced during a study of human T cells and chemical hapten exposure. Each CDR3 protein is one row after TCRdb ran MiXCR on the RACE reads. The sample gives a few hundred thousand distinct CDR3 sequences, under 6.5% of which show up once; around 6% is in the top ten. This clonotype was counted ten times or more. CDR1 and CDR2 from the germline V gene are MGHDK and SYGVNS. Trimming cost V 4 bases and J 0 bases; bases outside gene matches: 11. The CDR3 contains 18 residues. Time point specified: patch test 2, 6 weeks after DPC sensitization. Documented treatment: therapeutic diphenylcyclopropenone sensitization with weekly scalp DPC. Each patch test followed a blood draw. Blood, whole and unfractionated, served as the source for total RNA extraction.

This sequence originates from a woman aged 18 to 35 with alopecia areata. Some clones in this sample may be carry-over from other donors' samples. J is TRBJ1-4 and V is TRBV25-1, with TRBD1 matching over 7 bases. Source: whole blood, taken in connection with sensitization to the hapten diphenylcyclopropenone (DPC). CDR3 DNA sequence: TGTGCCAGCAGTGCACAGGGGCTTTCCTCTGCAACTAATGAAAAACTGTTTTTT. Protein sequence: CASSAQGLSSATNEKLFF.